A selection of T cell receptor beta chains follows, all from one sample in a study of blood T cell repertoires in COVID-19. The table came from immunoSEQ multiplex PCR; TCRdb's copy has only in-frame clones and leaves some out. The sample carries 85,000 to 120,000 clones, around 90% recorded once. Material: peripheral blood. These TCRs come from a man in his forties or fifties with active or convalescent COVID-19. Both conserved end residues are part of each CDR3. A D gene is named only where the DNA matches it firmly. A row's size may be missing; if present it is once, few, many or a size class.

V gene: TRBV4-3; clone size: .; D gene: TRBD1; J gene: TRBJ1-3; CDR3 DNA: TGCGCCAGCAGCCGGGACAGTTCGGGGGGAAACACCATATATTTT; CDR3 protein: CASSRDSSGGNTIYF
V gene: TRBV11-2; clone size: .; D gene: .; J gene: TRBJ2-7; CDR3 DNA: TGTGCCAGCAGCTCTAGGGGCGAGCAGTACTTC; CDR3 protein: CASSSRGEQYF
V gene: TRBV6-1; clone size: .; D gene: TRBD1; J gene: TRBJ2-7; CDR3 DNA: TGTGCCAGCAGTGAGGACAGGGGGCGAACCTACTACGAGCAGTACTTC; CDR3 protein: CASSEDRGRTYYEQYF
V gene: TRBV28; clone size: .; D gene: TRBD1; J gene: TRBJ1-6; CDR3 DNA: TGTGCCAGCAGTTCCAACAGGGGGCGGGATTCACCCCTCCACTTT; CDR3 protein: CASSSNRGRDSPLHF
V gene: TRBV9; clone size: .; D gene: TRBD2; J gene: TRBJ2-3; CDR3 DNA: TGTGCCAGCAGCGCCGGGGGAAGCGGGGGGGCACGGGGCACAGATACGCAGTATTTT; CDR3 protein: CASSAGGSGGARGTDTQYF
V gene: TRBV6-2/TRBV6-3; clone size: .; D gene: .; J gene: TRBJ2-1; CDR3 DNA: TGTGCCAGCAGTTACAAGGGGAATGAGCAGTTCTTC; CDR3 protein: CASSYKGNEQFF
V gene: TRBV30; clone size: .; D gene: TRBD1; J gene: TRBJ1-2; CDR3 DNA: TGTGCCTGGCTCCGAACAGGGGAGGCTAAGGGCTACACCTTC; CDR3 protein: CAWLRTGEAKGYTF
V gene: TRBV19; clone size: .; D gene: .; J gene: TRBJ1-4; CDR3 DNA: TGTGCCAGTAGTATTCCCTTCGGAGCAACTAATGAAAAACTGTTTTTT; CDR3 protein: CASSIPFGATNEKLFF
V gene: TRBV9; clone size: .; D gene: .; J gene: TRBJ2-5; CDR3 DNA: TGTGCCAGCAGCGGACTCGGCGGGCCCCAAGAGACCCAGTACTTC; CDR3 protein: CASSGLGGPQETQYF
V gene: TRBV28; clone size: .; D gene: .; J gene: TRBJ1-4; CDR3 DNA: TGTGCCAGCTCAGCGAGGGCTCCAGAAAAACTGTTTTTT; CDR3 protein: CASSARAPEKLFF
V gene: TRBV24-1; clone size: .; D gene: TRBD1; J gene: TRBJ2-6; CDR3 DNA: TGTGCCACCAGTGATGGGACAGGGGGCAAATCAGGGGCCAACGTCCTGACTTTC; CDR3 protein: CATSDGTGGKSGANVLTF
V gene: TRBV3-1/TRBV3-2; clone size: .; D gene: TRBD2; J gene: TRBJ2-1; CDR3 DNA: TGTGCCAGCAGCCAAGATCCCCAGGCGGGGGGGAGCAATGAGCAGTTCTTC; CDR3 protein: CASSQDPQAGGSNEQFF
V gene: TRBV6-5; clone size: .; D gene: TRBD2; J gene: TRBJ2-3; CDR3 DNA: TGTGCCAGCGGGACTAGCGACACAGATACGCAGTATTTT; CDR3 protein: CASGTSDTDTQYF
V gene: TRBV6-1; clone size: few; D gene: TRBD2; J gene: TRBJ2-2; CDR3 DNA: TGTGCCAGCAGTGAAGCGCTCGGGGGGAGCGGCGGGGAGCTGTTTTTT; CDR3 protein: CASSEALGGSGGELFF